Shown below are 17 T cell receptor beta chains from a single sample sequenced in a study of cytomegalovirus exposure and HLA in healthy donors. Primers included in the PCR were 60 Vbeta and 13 Jbeta primers. Sequencing used immunoSEQ multiplex PCR; TCRdb keeps in-frame clones, though not all of them. The table includes 90,000 to 150,000 clones, roughly 82% detected once. Material: PBMCs. The origin of the receptors is a woman aged 40 to 50 in good health and CMV-seropositive.

This clone was detected a few times. The chain combines TRBV6-1 with TRBJ2-7, with D perhaps TRBD2 (5 bases). The germline V gene encodes CDR1 MNHNS and CDR2 SASEGT. The CDR3 spans 15 residues. The germline V and J ends were trimmed by 1 base and 1 base, with 11 bases remaining between them. The CDR3 DNA is TGTGCCAGCAGTGAAGGGCGAAGAGGGTCCTACGAGCAGTACTTC. Translated, it gives CASSEGRRGSYEQYF.

The chain links TRBV30 to TRBJ1-2, with 7 bases identical to TRBD1. V trimming: 2 bases; J trimming: 2 bases; junction bases outside the gene matches: 5. The CDR3 totals 14 residues. Germline CDR1 and CDR2: GTSNPN and SVGIG (reference sequence). The CDR3 reads CAWSPRQGNYGYTF. The CDR3 DNA is TGTGCCTGGAGTCCGCGACAGGGAAACTATGGCTACACCTTC.

V is TRBV12-5 and J is TRBJ1-1; D uncertain. V was clipped by 3 bases and J by 4 bases, with 6 bases between them. The germline gives CDR1 LGHNT, CDR2 FRNRAP. The CDR3 extends over 12 amino acids. CDR3 nucleotide sequence: TGTGCTAGTGGTTTAGCGGGCACTGAAGCTTTCTTT. This codes for CASGLAGTEAFF.

The V gene is TRBV15, the J gene TRBJ2-4, with 8 bases aligning to TRBD1. V lost 3 bases, J lost 3 bases, and 7 bases stayed unmatched. The CDR3 covers 16 residues. CDR1 and CDR2 from the germline V gene are LNHNV and YYDKDF (reference sequence). Here the CDR3 DNA reads TGTGCCACCAGCAGCGAGGGACAGGATAACAAAAACATTCAGTACTTC. Translation gives CATSSEGQDNKNIQYF.

The chain's CDR3 is CASSLGTGWFQFF. CDR3 sequence (DNA): TGTGCCAGCAGTCTCGGGACAGGGTGGTTCCAGTTCTTC. V usage is TRBV28 and J usage is TRBJ2-1; 9 bases are shared with TRBD1. The germline V gene encodes CDR1 MDHEN and CDR2 SYDVKM. The CDR3 sequence is 13 residues long. Trimming removed 5 bases from V and 13 bases from J; junction bases left unmatched: 9.

In this sample, this clone turned up a few times. This chain connects TRBV2 to TRBJ1-2, with 7 bases lining up with TRBD1. Germline CDR1 is SNHLY and CDR2 is FYNNEI. The CDR3 consists of 13 residues. V trimming: 9 bases; J trimming: 0 bases; junction bases outside the gene matches: 4. This CDR3 reads CASRQGPNYGYTF. The CDR3 DNA follows: TGTGCCAGTAGACAGGGACCTAACTATGGCTACACCTTC.

This clone was counted between two and nine times. This chain links TRBV15 with TRBJ2-7; 9 positions match TRBD1. The ends lost 5 bases at V and 5 bases at J; junction bases unmatched: 4. From germline, CDR1 is LNHNV and CDR2 YYDKDF (reference sequence). The CDR3 spans 13 residues. CDR3 loop: CATSARDRDEQYF. In DNA form, the CDR3 reads TGTGCCACCAGCGCCCGGGACAGGGACGAGCAGTACTTC.

The chain carries TRBV5-4 and TRBJ1-6; D unresolved. Trimming took 4 bases from V and 5 from J, leaving 13 bases between them. Germline V lookup: CDR1 SGHNT, CDR2 YYREEE (reference sequence). This CDR3 comprises 15 residues. CDR3 sequence: CASSPMPGNNSPLHF. The CDR3 DNA follows: TGTGCCAGCAGCCCAATGCCGGGGAATAATTCACCCCTCCACTTT.

The chain carries TRBV2 and TRBJ1-1; D may be TRBD1 (5 bases). The CDR3 contains 12 residues. Germline CDR1 and CDR2: SNHLY and FYNNEI. V lost 6 bases, J lost 6 bases, and 11 bases lay in between. CDR3 region: CASSRGGAEAFF. The CDR3 DNA sequence: TGTGCCAGCAGCCGTGGAGGGGCTGAAGCTTTCTTT. Using reference TRBV2 and TRBJ1-1 for the parts outside the CDR3, the full variable domain is EPEVTQTPSHQVTQMGQEVILRCVPISNHLYFYWYRQILGQKVEFLVSFYNNEISEKSEIFDDQFSVERPDGSNFTLKIRSTKLEDSAMYFCASSRGGAEAFFGQGTRLTVV.

This chain links TRBV6-5 with TRBJ2-5; maybe TRBD2 (6 bases). The CDR3 consists of 16 residues. Between the trimmed V and J ends, which lost 2 bases and 1 base, there was a span of 14 bases. Germline V gene data show CDR1 as MNHEY and CDR2 as SVGAGI. CDR3 sequence reads: CASSYRAGTAQETQYF. CDR3 bases: TGTGCCAGCAGTTACAGGGCGGGGACCGCCCAAGAGACCCAGTACTTC.

The rearrangement links TRBV18 to TRBJ2-7, with a tentative D call TRBD2 (6 bases). Germline loops: CDR1 KGHSH, CDR2 LQKENI. This CDR3 spans 15 amino acids. Trimming shortened V by 3 bases and J by 0 bases, and 12 bases separated the two germline ends. This chain's CDR3 is CASSPRPGVSYEQYF. The CDR3 coding sequence is TGTGCCAGCTCACCCCGTCCGGGGGTCTCCTACGAGCAGTACTTC.

The rearrangement links TRBV6-6 to TRBJ2-5, with TRBD1 as a possible D gene (6 bases). The CDR3 has 15 residues. Per the germline V gene, CDR1 is MNHNY and CDR2 is SVGAGI (reference sequence). The ends were cut back, 6 bases at V and 5 bases at J, with 19 bases in the middle. The CDR3 spells CASRRRQADKETQYF. As DNA, the CDR3 is TGTGCCAGCAGACGCCGACAGGCCGATAAGGAGACCCAGTACTTC.

V is TRBV5-5 and J is TRBJ2-1; 7 positions agree with TRBD2. The junction had 10 bases not matched to a gene; V was cut back by 4 bases and J by 0 bases. The CDR3 is 17 residues long. Germline values: CDR1 SGHKS, CDR2 YYEKEE (reference sequence). The chain's CDR3 is CASSIELARSSYNEQFF. The CDR3, as DNA: TGTGCCAGCAGCATAGAACTAGCGAGAAGCTCCTACAATGAGCAGTTCTTC.

This clone was detected a few times. The chain carries TRBV6-5 and TRBJ2-7; D is undetermined. The V end lost 0 bases, the J end lost 3 bases, and 9 bases lay between the germline ends. Germline V gene sequence: CDR1 MNHEY, CDR2 SVGAGI. This CDR3 comprises 14 residues. In DNA, the CDR3 is TGTGCCAGCAGTTACTCGTACAGCATCTACGAGCAGTACTTC. It codes for CASSYSYSIYEQYF.

This clone appeared a few times. V usage is TRBV7-3 and J usage is TRBJ2-1, with 7 bases lining up with TRBD2. Losses at the gene ends were 2 bases for V and 6 bases for J; bases not matched to a gene: 4. The CDR3 contains 14 residues. Germline lookup yields CDR1 SGHTA and CDR2 FQGTGA. The CDR3 is CASSLAGAVNEQFF. The CDR3 nucleotides read TGTGCCAGCAGCTTAGCGGGAGCGGTCAATGAGCAGTTCTTC.

The rearrangement joins TRBV5-8 to TRBJ1-2; tentative D call: TRBD1 (6 bases). Trimming shortened V by 8 bases and J by 2 bases, and 16 bases separated the two germline ends. The CDR3 consists of 14 residues. Germline V gene data show CDR1 as SGHTS and CDR2 as YDEGEE. CDR3 residues: CASQTGSRNYGYTF. Written as DNA, the CDR3 is TGTGCCAGTCAAACAGGGTCGAGGAACTATGGCTACACCTTC.

The chain has TRBV4-1 and TRBJ1-2; no clear D. Germline V gives CDR1 MGHRA, CDR2 YSYEKL. Trimming cost V 0 bases and J 4 bases, with 9 bases left between them. The CDR3 spans 14 residues. The CDR3 coding sequence is TGCGCCAGCAGCCAAGAGGCAGCGTCCTATGGCTACACCTTC. Translated: CASSQEAASYGYTF.